This TCR beta chain was sequenced for a study of radiotherapy plus CTLA-4 blockade in lung cancer. Across the study: In under 20% of patients, objective responses were seen; roughly 28% had disease control.

Study results and limitations: Early blood T cell clone changes and increased post-radiation serum interferon-beta were reportedly the strongest response predictors.

The study gave focal radiation plus ipilimumab CTLA-4 blockade to patients with chemo-refractory metastatic non-small-cell lung cancer. The germline V gene encodes CDR1 KGHSH and CDR2 LQKENI. V gave up 3 bases and J gave up 3 bases, with 14 bases separating them. The CDR3 length is 15 residues. Measured with immunoSEQ multiplex PCR; TCRdb has only the in-frame clones, and not every one. Here the sample spans approximately 70,000 clones, 65% to 85% being singletons. About this clone itself: What it binds is unknown.

The genes are TRBV18 and TRBJ1-1; no firm D call. The TCR comes from a human donor with non-small cell lung cancer whose response to radiotherapy plus ipilimumab could not be evaluated. Some clones in this sample may be carry-over from other donors' samples. The material sequenced was peripheral blood, taken from a patient treated with radiotherapy plus ipilimumab. CDR3 nucleotides: TGTGCCAGCTCACCTTCGATTCACGGTGACACTGAAGCTTTCTTT. Its protein product is CASSPSIHGDTEAFF.